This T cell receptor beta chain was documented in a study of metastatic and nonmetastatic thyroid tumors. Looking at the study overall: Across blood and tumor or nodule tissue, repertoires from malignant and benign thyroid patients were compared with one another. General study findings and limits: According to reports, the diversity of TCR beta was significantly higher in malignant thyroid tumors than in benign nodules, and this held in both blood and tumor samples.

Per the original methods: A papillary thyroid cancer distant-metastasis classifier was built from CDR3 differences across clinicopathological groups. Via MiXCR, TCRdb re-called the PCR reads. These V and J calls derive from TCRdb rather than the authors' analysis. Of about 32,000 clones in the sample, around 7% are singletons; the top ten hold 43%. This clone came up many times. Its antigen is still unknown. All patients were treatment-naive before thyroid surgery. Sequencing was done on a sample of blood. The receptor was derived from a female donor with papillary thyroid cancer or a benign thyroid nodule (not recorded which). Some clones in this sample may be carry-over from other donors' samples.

CDR3 nucleotide sequence: TGTGCCAGCAGCGTGGGAGTTAGTGAAAAACTGTTTTTT. It yields the protein CASSVGVSEKLFF. V usage is TRBV5-4 and J usage is TRBJ1-4, with D unresolved. V shed 4 bases and J shed 7 bases, with 11 bases lying between them. The germline V gene encodes CDR1 SGHNT and CDR2 YYREEE (reference sequence). The CDR3 is made up of 13 amino acids.